This TCR beta chain originates from a study of T cell responses to AZD1222 COVID-19 vaccine. CDR3 size: 12 residues. Germline assignment: CDR1 MDHEN and CDR2 SYDVKM. V was cut by 8 bases and J by 7 bases, with 12 bases left in between. Produced via immunoSEQ multiplex PCR; TCRdb's table is partial and in-frame only. The repertoire has 150,000 to 200,000 clones, 90% to 95% of them found once; the top ten carry approximately 1.2%. The rearrangement links TRBV28 to TRBJ1-5; no clear D. The sequencing used peripheral blood, collected 28 days after the second AZD1222 dose. This receptor was obtained from an adult who received the AZD1222 COVID-19 vaccine. The chain's CDR3 is CASHRQDQPQHF. DNA of the CDR3: TGTGCCAGCCATCGGCAGGACCAGCCCCAGCATTTT.